The entry below gives a single TCR beta chain sequence along with its context. Authors' methods: Reference gene primers were amplified, and this amplification served to estimate nucleated cell counts. TCRdb's copy holds only in-frame clones and misses some; the assay was immunoSEQ multiplex PCR. V, J and clone size are those of that table, while D and trimming were read from the DNA. The table lists about 170,000 clones, 84% of them singletons. V lost 3 bases, J lost 2 bases, and 10 bases lay in between. CDR1 is MNHEY, CDR2 SMNVEV, per germline (reference sequence). This CDR3 is built from 14 residues. This specimen comes from a study of blood T cell repertoires in COVID-19. At the level of the study: Samples came from the United States, Italy and Spain, spanning acute and convalescent COVID-19. In each case, the material was cDNA or gDNA derived from T cells, B-cell-depleted T cells, or PBMCs.

The sequencing sample was made of peripheral blood. This receptor was identified in a middle-aged man who had recovered from COVID-19. The chain recombines TRBV27 with TRBJ1-1, with no clear D. This chain's CDR3 is CASSFGGINTEAFF. CDR3 sequence (DNA): TGTGCCAGCAGTTTCGGAGGGATTAACACTGAAGCTTTCTTT.